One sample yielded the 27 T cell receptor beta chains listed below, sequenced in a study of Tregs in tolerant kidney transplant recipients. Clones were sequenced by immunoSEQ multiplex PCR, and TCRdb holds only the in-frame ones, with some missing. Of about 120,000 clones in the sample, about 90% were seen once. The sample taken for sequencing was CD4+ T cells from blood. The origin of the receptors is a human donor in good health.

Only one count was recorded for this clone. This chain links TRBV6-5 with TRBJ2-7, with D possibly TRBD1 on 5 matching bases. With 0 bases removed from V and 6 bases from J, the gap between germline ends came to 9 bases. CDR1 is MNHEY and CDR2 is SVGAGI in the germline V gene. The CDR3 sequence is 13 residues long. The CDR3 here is CASSYSYRIEQYF. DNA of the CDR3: TGTGCCAGCAGTTACTCATACAGGATCGAGCAGTACTTC.

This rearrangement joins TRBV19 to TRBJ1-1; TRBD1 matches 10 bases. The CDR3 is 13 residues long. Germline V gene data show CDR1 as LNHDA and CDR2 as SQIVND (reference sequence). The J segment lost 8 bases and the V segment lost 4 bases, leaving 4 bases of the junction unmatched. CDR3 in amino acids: CASSRQGAGEAFF. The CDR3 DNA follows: TGTGCCAGTAGTAGACAGGGGGCGGGAGAAGCTTTCTTT. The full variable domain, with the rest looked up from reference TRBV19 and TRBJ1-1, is DGGITQSPKYLFRKEGQNVTLSCEQNLNHDAMYWYRQDPGQGLRLIYYSQIVNDFQKGDIAEGYSVSREKKESFPLTVTSAQKNPTAFYLCASSRQGAGEAFFGQGTRLTVV.

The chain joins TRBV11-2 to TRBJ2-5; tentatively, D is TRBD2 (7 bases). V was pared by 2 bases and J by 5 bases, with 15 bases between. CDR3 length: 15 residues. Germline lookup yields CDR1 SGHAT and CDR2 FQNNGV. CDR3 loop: CASSLLGGGKETQYF. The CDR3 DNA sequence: TGTGCCAGCAGCTTATTGGGCGGGGGCAAGGAGACCCAGTACTTC.

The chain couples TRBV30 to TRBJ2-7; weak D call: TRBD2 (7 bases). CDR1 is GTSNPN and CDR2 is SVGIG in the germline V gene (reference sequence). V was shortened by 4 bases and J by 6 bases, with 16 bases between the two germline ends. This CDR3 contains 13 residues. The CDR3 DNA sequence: TGTGCCTGGACAGGGGCCCCGGGGGGCGAGCAGTACTTC. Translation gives CAWTGAPGGEQYF.

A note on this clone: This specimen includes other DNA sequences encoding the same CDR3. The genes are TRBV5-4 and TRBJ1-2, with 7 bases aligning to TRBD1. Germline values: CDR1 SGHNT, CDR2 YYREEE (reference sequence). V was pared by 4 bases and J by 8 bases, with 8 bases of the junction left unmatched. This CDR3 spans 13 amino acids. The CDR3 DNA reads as TGTGCCAGCAGCCCAAGACAGGGTCACGGCTACACCTTC. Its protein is CASSPRQGHGYTF.

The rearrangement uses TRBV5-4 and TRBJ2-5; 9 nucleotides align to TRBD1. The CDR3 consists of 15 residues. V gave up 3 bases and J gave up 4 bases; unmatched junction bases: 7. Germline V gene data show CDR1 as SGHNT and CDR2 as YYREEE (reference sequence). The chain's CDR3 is CASSSPQGAPETQYF. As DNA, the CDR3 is TGTGCCAGCAGCTCCCCACAGGGGGCCCCAGAGACCCAGTACTTC.

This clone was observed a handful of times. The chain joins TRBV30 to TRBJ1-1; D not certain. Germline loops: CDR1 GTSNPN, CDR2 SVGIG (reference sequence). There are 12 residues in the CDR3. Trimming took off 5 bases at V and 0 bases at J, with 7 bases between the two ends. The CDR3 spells CAWSRLNTEAFF. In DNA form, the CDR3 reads TGTGCCTGGTCCAGACTGAACACTGAAGCTTTCTTT.

The CDR3: CASSFRTEDVGTQYF. The CDR3 nucleotides read TGTGCCAGCAGTTTTAGGACGGAGGATGTAGGTACGCAGTATTTT. The chain combines TRBV27 with TRBJ2-3, with D possibly matching TRBD2 (5 bases). Germline V gene data show CDR1 as MNHEY and CDR2 as SMNVEV (reference sequence). This CDR3 contains 15 residues. Between the trimmed V and J ends, which lost 3 bases and 8 bases, there was a span of 18 bases.

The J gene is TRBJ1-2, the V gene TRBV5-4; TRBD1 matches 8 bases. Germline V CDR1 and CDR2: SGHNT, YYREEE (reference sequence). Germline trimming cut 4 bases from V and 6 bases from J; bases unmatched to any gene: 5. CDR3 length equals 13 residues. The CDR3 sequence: CASSPQGADGYTF. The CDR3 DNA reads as TGTGCCAGCAGCCCCCAGGGGGCAGATGGCTACACCTTC.

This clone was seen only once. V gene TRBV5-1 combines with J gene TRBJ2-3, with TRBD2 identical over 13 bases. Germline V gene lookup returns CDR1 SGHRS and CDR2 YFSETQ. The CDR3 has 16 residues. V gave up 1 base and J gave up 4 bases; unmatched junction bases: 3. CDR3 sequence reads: CASSLTSGGAADTQYF. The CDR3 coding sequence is TGCGCCAGCAGCTTGACTAGCGGGGGGGCCGCAGATACGCAGTATTTT.

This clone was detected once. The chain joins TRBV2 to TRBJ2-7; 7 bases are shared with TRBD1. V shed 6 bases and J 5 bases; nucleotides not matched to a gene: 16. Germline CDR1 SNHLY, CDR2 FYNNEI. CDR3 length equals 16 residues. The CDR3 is CASSPFDVTGAHEQYF. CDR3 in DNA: TGTGCCAGCAGCCCTTTCGATGTAACAGGGGCCCACGAGCAGTACTTC.

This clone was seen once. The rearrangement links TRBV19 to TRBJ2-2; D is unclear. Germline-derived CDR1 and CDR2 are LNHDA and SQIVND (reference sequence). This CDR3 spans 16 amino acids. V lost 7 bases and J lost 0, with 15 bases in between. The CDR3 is CASTLGRNANTGELFF. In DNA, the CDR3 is TGTGCCAGTACCCTAGGCAGGAACGCGAACACCGGGGAGCTGTTTTTT.

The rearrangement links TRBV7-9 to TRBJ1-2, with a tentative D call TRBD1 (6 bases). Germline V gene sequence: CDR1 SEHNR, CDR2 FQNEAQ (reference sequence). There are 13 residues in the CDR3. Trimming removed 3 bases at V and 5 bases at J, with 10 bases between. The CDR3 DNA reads TGTGCCAGCAGCTTGGACAGCTCGTATGGCTACACCTTC. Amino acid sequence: CASSLDSSYGYTF.

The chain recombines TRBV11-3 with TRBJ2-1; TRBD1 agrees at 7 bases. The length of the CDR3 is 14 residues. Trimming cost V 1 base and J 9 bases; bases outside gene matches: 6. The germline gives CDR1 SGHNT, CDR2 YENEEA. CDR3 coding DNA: TGTGCCAGCAGCTTAGGTCACAGGGGAAGTGAGCAGTTCTTC. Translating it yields CASSLGHRGSEQFF.

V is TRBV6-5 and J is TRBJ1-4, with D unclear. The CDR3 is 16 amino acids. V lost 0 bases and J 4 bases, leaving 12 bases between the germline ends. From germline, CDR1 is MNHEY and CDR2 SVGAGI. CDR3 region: CASSYSIRRINEKLFF. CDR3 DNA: TGTGCCAGCAGTTACTCGATTAGACGGATTAATGAAAAACTGTTTTTT.

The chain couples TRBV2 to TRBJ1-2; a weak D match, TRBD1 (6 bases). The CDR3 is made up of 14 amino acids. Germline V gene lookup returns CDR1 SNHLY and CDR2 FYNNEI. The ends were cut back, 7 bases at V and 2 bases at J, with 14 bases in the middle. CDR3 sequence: CASNRAQGNYGYTF. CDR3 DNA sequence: TGTGCCAGCAACCGTGCTCAGGGGAACTATGGCTACACCTTC.

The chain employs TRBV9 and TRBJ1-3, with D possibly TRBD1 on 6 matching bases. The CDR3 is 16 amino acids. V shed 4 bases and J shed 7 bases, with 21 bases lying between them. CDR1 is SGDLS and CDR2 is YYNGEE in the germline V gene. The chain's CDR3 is CASSPRQALSGNTIYF. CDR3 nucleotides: TGTGCCAGCAGCCCCCGACAGGCCCTTAGTGGGAACACCATATATTTT.

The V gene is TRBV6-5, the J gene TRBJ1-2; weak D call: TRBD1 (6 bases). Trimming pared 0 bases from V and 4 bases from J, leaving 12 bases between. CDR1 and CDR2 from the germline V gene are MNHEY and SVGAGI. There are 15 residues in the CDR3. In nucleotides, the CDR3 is TGTGCCAGCAGTTACTCAGTCGGGACATTCTATGGCTACACCTTC. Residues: CASSYSVGTFYGYTF.

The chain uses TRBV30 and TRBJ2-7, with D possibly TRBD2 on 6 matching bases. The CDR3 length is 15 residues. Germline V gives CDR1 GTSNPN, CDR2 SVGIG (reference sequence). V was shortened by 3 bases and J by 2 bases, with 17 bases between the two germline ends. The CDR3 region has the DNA TGTGCCTGGAGACGGAGGGACCCTGGCGCCTACGAGCAGTACTTC. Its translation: CAWRRRDPGAYEQYF.

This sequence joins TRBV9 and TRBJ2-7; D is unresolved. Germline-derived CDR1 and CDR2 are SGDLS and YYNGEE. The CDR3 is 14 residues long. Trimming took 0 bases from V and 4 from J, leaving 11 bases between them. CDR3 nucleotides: TGTGCCAGCAGCGTAGGGGGTTTAGGGTACGAGCAGTACTTC. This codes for CASSVGGLGYEQYF.

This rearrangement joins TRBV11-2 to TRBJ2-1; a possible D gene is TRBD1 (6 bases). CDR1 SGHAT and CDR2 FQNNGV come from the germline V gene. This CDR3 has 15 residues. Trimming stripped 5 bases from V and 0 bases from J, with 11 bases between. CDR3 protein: CASSPTGSSYNEQFF. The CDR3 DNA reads TGTGCCAGCAGCCCCACAGGGTCCTCCTACAATGAGCAGTTCTTC.

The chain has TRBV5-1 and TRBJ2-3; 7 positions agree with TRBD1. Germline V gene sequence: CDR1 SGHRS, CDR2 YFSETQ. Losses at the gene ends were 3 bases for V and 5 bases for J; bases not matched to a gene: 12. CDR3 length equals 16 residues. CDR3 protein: CASSSSQTGNIDTQYF. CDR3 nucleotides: TGCGCCAGCAGCTCCTCCCAGACAGGGAACATAGATACGCAGTATTTT.

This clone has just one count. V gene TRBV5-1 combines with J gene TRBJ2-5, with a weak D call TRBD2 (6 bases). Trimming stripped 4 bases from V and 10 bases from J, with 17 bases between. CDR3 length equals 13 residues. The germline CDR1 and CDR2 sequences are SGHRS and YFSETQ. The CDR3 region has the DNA TGCGCCAGCAGCAGGGACTCCCTTGAGGACCAGTACTTC. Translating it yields CASSRDSLEDQYF. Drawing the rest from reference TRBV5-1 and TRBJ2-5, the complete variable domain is KAGVTQTPRYLIKTRGQQVTLSCSPISGHRSVSWYQQTPGQGLQFLFEYFSETQRNKGNFPGRFSGRQFSNSRSEMNVSTLELGDSALYLCASSRDSLEDQYFGPGTRLLVL.

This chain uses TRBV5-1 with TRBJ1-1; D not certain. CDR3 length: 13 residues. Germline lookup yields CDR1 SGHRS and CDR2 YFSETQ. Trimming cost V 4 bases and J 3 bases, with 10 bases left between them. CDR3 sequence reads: CASSRVGDTEAFF. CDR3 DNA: TGCGCCAGCAGCAGGGTTGGGGACACTGAAGCTTTCTTT.

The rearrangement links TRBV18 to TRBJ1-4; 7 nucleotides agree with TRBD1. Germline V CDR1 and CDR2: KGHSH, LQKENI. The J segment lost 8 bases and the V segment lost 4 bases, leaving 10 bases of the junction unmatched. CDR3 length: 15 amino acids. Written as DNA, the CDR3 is TGTGCCAGCTCACAAAATGCCGGGACAGAAGAAAAACTGTTTTTT. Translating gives CASSQNAGTEEKLFF.

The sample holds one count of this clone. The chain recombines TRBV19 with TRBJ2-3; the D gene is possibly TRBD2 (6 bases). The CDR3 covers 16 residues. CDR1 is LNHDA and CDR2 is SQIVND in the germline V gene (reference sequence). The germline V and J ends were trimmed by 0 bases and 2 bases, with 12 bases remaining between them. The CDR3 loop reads CASSIDRGLITDTQYF. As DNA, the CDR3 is TGTGCCAGTAGTATAGATCGGGGACTCATCACAGATACGCAGTATTTT.

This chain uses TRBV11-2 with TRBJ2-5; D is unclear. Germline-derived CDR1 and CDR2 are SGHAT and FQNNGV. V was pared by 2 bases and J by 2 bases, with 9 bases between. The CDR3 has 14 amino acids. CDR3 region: CASSLSRQQETQYF. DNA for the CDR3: TGTGCCAGCAGCTTAAGTAGGCAGCAAGAGACCCAGTACTTC. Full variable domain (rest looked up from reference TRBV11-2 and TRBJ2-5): EAGVAQSPRYKIIEKRQSVAFWCNPISGHATLYWYQQILGQGPKLLIQFQNNGVVDDSQLPKDRFSAERLKGVDSTLKIQPAKLEDSAVYLCASSLSRQQETQYFGPGTRLLVL.